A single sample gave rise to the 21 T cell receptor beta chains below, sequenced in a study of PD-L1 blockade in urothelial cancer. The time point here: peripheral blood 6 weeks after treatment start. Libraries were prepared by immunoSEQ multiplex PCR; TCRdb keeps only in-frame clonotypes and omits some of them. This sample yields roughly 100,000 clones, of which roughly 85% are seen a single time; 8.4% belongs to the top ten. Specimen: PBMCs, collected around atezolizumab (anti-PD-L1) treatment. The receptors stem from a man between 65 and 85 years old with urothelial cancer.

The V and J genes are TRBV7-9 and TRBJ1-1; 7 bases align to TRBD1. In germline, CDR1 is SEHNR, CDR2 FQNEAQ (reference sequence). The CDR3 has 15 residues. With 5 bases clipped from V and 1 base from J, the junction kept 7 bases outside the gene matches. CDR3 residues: CASSAQGGGNTEAFF. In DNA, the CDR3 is TGTGCCAGCAGCGCCCAGGGGGGAGGGAACACTGAAGCTTTCTTT.

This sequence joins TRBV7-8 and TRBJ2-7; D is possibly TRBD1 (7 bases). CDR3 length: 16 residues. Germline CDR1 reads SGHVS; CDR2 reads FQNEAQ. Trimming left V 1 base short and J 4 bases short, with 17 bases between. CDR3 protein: CASSLGPGAGGYEQYF. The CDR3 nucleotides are TGTGCCAGCAGCTTAGGGCCGGGGGCAGGGGGGTACGAGCAGTACTTC.

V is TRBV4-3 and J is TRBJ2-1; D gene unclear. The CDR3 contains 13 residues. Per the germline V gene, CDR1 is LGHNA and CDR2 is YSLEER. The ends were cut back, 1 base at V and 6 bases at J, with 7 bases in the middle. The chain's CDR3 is CASSQASLNEQFF. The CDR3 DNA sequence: TGCGCCAGCAGCCAAGCTAGTCTCAATGAGCAGTTCTTC.

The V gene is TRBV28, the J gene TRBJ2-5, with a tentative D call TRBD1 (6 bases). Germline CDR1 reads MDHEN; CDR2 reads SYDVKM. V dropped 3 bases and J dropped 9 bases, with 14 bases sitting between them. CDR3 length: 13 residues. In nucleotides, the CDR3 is TGTGCCAGCAGTTTGGGGACACCCGGGGCCCAGTACTTC. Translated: CASSLGTPGAQYF.

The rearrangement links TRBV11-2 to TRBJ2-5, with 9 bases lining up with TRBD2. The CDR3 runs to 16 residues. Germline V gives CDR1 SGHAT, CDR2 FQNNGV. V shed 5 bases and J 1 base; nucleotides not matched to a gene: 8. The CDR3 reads CASSPLRGGFQETQYF. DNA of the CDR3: TGTGCCAGCAGCCCCTTGCGGGGGGGATTCCAAGAGACCCAGTACTTC.

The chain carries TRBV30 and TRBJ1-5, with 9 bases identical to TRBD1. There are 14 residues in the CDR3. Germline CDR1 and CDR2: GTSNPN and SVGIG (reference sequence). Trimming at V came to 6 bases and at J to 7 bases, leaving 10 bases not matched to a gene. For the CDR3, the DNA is TGTGCCTGCGGCAATACAGGGGGCGTCCAGCCCCAGCATTTT. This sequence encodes CACGNTGGVQPQHF.

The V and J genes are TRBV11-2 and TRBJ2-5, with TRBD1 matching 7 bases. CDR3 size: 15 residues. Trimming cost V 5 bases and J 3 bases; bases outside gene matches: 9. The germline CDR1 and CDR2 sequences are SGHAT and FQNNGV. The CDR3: CASSRQGGAKETQYF. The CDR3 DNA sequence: TGTGCCAGCAGCCGACAGGGTGGGGCCAAAGAGACCCAGTACTTC.

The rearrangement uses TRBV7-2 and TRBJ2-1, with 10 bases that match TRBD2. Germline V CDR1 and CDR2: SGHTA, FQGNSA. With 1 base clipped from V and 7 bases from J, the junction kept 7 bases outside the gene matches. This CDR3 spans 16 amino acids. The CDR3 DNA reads TGTGCCAGCAGCTTAGATTCACGAGCGGGAGGGAATGAGCAGTTCTTC. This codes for CASSLDSRAGGNEQFF.

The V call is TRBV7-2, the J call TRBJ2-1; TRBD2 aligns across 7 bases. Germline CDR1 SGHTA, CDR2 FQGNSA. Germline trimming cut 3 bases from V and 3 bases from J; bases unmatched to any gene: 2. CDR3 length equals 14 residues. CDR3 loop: CASSFERDYNEQFF. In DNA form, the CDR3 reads TGTGCCAGCAGCTTTGAGCGGGACTACAATGAGCAGTTCTTC. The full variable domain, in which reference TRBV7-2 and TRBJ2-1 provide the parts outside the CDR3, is GAGVSQSPSNKVTEKGKDVELRCDPISGHTALYWYRQSLGQGLEFLIYFQGNSAPDKSGLPSDRFSAERTGGSVSTLTIQRTQQEDSAVYLCASSFERDYNEQFFGPGTRLTVL.

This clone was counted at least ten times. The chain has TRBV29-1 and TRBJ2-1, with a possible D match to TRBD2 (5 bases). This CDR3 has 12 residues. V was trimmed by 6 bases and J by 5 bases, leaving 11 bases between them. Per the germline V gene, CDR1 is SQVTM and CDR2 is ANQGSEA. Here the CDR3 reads CSVADGDNEQFF. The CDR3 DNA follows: TGCAGCGTAGCAGACGGGGACAATGAGCAGTTCTTC.

CDR3 coding DNA: TGTGCCAGCAGTAGCGCCAGACAGGGTCATGGCTACACCTTC. Amino acid sequence: CASSSARQGHGYTF. The chain links TRBV7-9 to TRBJ1-2; 7 bases are shared with TRBD1. This CDR3 contains 14 residues. V shed 6 bases, J shed 6 bases, and the junction held 10 bases outside the gene matches. Germline CDR1 is SEHNR and CDR2 is FQNEAQ (reference sequence).

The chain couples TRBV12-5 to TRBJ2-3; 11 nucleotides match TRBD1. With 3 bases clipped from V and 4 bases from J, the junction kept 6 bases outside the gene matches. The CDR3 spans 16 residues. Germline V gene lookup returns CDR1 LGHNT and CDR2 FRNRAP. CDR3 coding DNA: TGTGCTAGTGGTTTACTGGGACAGGGGGGCGCAGATACGCAGTATTTT. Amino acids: CASGLLGQGGADTQYF. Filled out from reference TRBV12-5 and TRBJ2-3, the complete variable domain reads DARVTQTPRHKVTEMGQEVTMRCQPILGHNTVFWYRQTMMQGLELLAYFRNRAPLDDSGMPKDRFSAEMPDATLATLKIQPSEPRDSAVYFCASGLLGQGGADTQYFGPGTRLTVL.

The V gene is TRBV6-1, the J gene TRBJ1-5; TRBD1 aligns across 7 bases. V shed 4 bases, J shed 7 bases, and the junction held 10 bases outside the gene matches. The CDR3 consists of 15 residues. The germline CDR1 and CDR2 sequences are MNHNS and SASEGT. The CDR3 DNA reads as TGTGCCAGCAGTGTTTTTATCGGGGACAGACAGCCCCAGCATTTT. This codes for CASSVFIGDRQPQHF.

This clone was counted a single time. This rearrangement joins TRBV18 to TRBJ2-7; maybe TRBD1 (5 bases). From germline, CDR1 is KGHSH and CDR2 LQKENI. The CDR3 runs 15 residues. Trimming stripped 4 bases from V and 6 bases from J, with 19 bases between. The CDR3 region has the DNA TGTGCCAGCTCACGACAGAAAGCGACTGGCTCCGAGCAGTACTTC. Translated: CASSRQKATGSEQYF.

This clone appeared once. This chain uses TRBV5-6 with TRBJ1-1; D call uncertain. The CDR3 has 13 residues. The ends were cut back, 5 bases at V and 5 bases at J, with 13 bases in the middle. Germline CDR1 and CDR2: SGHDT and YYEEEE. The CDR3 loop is CASRPGGRTEAFF. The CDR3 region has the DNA TGTGCCAGCAGACCGGGAGGGAGGACTGAAGCTTTCTTT.

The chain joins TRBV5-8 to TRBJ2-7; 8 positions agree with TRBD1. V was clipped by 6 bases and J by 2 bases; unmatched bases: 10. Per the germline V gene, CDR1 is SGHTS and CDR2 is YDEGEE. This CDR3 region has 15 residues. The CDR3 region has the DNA TGTGCCAGCAACCAACGCCGGGACAGGCCCTACGAGCAGTACTTC. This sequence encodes CASNQRRDRPYEQYF.

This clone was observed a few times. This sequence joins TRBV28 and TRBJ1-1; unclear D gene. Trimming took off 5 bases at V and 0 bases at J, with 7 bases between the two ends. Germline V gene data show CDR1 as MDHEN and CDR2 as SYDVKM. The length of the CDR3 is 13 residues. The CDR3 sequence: CASSLSLNTEAFF. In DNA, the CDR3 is TGTGCCAGCAGTCTCTCCCTGAACACTGAAGCTTTCTTT. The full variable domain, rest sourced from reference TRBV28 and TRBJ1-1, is DVKVTQSSRYLVKRTGEKVFLECVQDMDHENMFWYRQDPGLGLRLIYFSYDVKMKEKGDIPEGYSVSREKKERFSLILESASTNQTSMYLCASSLSLNTEAFFGQGTRLTVV.

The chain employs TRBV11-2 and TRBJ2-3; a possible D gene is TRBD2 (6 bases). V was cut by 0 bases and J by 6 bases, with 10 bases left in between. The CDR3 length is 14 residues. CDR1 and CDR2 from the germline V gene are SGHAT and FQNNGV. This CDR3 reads CASSLDPAGDTQYF. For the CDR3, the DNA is TGTGCCAGCAGCTTAGATCCGGCGGGGGATACGCAGTATTTT.

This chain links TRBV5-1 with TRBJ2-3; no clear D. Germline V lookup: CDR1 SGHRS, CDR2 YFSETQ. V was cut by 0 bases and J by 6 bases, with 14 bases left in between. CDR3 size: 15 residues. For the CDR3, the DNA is TGCGCCAGCAGCTTGGCCCCAGGCCCGCAGGATACGCAGTATTTT. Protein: CASSLAPGPQDTQYF.

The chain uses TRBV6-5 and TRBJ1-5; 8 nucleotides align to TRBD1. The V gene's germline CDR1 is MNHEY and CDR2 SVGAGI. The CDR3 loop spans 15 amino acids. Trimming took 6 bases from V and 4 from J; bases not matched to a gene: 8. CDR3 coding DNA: TGTGCCAGCAGACGACAGGGGTTAGGTAATCAGCCCCAGCATTTT. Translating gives CASRRQGLGNQPQHF.

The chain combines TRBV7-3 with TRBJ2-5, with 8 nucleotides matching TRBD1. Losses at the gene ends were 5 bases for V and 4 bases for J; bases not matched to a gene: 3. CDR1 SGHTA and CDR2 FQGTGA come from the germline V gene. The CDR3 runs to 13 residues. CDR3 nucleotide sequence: TGTGCCAGCAGCACTGGACAGGGAGAGACCCAGTACTTC. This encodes CASSTGQGETQYF.